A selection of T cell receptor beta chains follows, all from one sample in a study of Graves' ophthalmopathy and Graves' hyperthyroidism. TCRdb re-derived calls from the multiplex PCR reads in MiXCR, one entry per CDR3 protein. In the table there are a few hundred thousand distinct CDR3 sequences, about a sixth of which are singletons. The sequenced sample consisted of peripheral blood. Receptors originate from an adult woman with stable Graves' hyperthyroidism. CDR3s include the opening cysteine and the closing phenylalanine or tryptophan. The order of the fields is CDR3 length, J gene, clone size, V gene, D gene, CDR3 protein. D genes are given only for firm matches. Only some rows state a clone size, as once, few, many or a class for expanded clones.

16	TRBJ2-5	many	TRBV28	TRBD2	CASSLSLAGGPETQYF
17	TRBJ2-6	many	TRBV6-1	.	CASSEALSGPGANVLTF
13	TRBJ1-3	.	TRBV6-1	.	CASSRDTGNTIYF
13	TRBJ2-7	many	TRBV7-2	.	CASSLLITYEQYF
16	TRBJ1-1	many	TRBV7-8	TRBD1	CASSPRRGLGNTEAFF
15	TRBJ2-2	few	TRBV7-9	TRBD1	CASSFGGTGSGELFF
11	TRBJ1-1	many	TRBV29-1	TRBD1	CSARTGDVAFF
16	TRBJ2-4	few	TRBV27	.	CASSLFRGPGENIQYF
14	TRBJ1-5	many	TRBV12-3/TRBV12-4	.	CASSPGASNQPQHF
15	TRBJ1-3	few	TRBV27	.	CASSLDSYSGNTIYF
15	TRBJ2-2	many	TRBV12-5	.	CASGLPHADTGELFF
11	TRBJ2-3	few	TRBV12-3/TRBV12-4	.	CASSFGDTQYF
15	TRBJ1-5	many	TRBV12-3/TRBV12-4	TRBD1	CASREDRVGNQPQHF
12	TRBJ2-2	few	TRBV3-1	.	CASSHRAGELFF
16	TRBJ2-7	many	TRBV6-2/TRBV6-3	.	CASRGSGTETTYEQYF
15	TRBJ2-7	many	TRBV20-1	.	CSARDAVSGPYEQYF
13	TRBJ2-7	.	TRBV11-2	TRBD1	CASSLGQAFEQYF
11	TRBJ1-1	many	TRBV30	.	CAWSARTEAFF
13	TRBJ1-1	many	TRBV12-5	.	CASGAGAGTEAFF
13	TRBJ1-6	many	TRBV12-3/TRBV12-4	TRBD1	CASSGTDNSPLHF
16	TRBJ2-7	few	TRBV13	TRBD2	CASSLRERGSSYEQYF
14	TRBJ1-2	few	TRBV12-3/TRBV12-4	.	CASSLNRILNGYTF
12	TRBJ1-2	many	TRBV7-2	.	CASSLAGVGYTF
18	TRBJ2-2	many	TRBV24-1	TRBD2	CATSDLPGTSGRTGELFF
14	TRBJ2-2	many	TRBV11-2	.	CASSLVGGAGELFF
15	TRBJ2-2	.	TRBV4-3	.	CASSQVGGNTGELFF
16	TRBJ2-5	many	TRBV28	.	CASRPRTAPYSETQYF
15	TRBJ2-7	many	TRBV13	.	CASSHLGAGRGEQYF
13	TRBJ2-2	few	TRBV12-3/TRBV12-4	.	CASSRNSAGELFF
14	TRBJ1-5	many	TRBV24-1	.	CATSAYHSNQPQHF
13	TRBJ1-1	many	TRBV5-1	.	CASSQHANTEAFF
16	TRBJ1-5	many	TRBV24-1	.	CATSDPGLAGNQPQHF
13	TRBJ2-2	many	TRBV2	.	CASSEWDTGELFF
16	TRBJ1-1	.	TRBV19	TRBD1	CASNTPDRGRRTEAFF
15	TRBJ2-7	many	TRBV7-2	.	CASSLWAQGSYEQYF
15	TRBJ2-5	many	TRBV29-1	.	CSVVPPGLGRGTQYF
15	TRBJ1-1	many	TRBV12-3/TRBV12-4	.	CASSLETRWGTEAFF
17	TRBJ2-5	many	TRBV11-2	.	CASSLDRESGPQETQYF
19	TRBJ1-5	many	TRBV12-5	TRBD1	CASGLVLTRTGASNQPQHF
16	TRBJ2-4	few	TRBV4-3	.	CASSHDWSRTGNIKYF
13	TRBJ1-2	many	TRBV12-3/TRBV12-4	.	CASSWSYRDGYTF
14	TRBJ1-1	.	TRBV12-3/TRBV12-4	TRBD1	CATQTTGDNTEAFF
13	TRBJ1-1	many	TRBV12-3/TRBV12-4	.	CASSLLANTEAFF
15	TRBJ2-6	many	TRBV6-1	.	CASSPEYSGANVLTF
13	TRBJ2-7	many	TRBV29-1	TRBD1	CSVATGVGYEQYF
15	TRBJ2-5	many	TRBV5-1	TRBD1	CASSDGTGGFETQYF
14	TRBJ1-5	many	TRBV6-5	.	CASSYSRDNQPQHF
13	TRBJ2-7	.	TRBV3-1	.	CASSDMTSYEQYF
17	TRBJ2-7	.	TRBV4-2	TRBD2	CASSQPPGTSGSNEQYF
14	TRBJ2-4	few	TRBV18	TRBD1	CASSPSRDRNIQYF
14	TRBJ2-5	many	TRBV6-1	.	CASSDGAGKETQYF
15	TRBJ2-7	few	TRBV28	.	CASSLLAPHSNEQYF
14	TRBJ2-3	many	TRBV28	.	CASSLLESTDTQYF
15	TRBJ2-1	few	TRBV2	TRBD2	CASSPGLAGDNEQFF
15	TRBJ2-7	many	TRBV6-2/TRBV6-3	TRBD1	CASSKGQGVTYEQYF